The text below deals with one T cell receptor (beta chain). Its cognate antigen is unknown. This sample was taken from a study of identifying expanded T cells in peripheral blood. Study results and caveats: Over two and four weeks, about 17 and 20 clones changed, versus more than 1 between replicates. Variance in clone template counts between approximately two-week samples significantly increased with total template count across all healthy donors.

The CDR3 is made up of 16 amino acids. The ends lost 5 bases at V and 2 bases at J; junction bases unmatched: 9. Germline CDR1 and CDR2: MNHEY and SMNVEV (reference sequence). Assay: immunoSEQ multiplex PCR; the TCRdb copy retains only in-frame clones and omits some. The sample holds 100,000 or so clones; around 89% are singletons and the top ten take 15% to 20%. The receptor was derived from a person between 18 and 75 years old in good health. J is TRBJ1-1 and V is TRBV27; TRBD1 matches 9 bases. The sample taken for sequencing was blood. CDR3 nucleotides: TGTGCCAGCAGTGGCCAGGACAGGGGCCTTAACACTGAAGCTTTCTTT. Its translation: CASSGQDRGLNTEAFF.